A single sample is the source of the 20 T cell receptor beta chains below, sequenced in a study of shared clonotypes between healthy human individuals. Some clones are missing from TCRdb's copy, which holds only in-frame ones; the method was immunoSEQ multiplex PCR. The sample comprises over a million clones, approximately 78% of which are singletons, and more than 0.55% rests with the top ten. The sample consisted of memory CD4+ T cells from PBMCs. Subset described: CD45RA-negative fraction. The receptors stem from a man aged 18 to 30 in good health. Some clones in this sample may be carry-over from other donors' samples.

The chain couples TRBV7-6 to TRBJ2-7; no reliable D call. Trimming cost V 4 bases and J 3 bases, with 19 bases left between them. The CDR3 contains 16 residues. Germline lookup yields CDR1 SGHVS and CDR2 FNYEAQ. The CDR3 sequence is CASSCVDGLVYYEQYF. The CDR3 DNA sequence: TGTGCCAGCAGCTGCGTGGATGGATTAGTGTACTACGAGCAGTACTTC.

V and J are TRBV4-2 and TRBJ2-4; 10 nucleotides match TRBD2. This CDR3 has 15 residues. With 4 bases clipped from V and 6 bases from J, the junction kept 6 bases outside the gene matches. Germline CDR1 LGHNA, CDR2 YNFKEQ. The CDR3 DNA follows: TGTGCCAGCAGCCTCCTAGCGGGAGAGAGAAACATTCAGTACTTC. Translation gives CASSLLAGERNIQYF.

This chain links TRBV28 with TRBJ2-3; TRBD2 agrees at 9 bases. The germline V gene has CDR1 MDHEN and CDR2 SYDVKM. V lost 4 bases, J lost 3 bases, and 5 bases stayed unmatched. The length of the CDR3 is 15 residues. The CDR3 DNA follows: TGTGCCAGCAGTTCTTCTAGCGGGACGACAGATACGCAGTATTTT. It translates to CASSSSSGTTDTQYF.

The J gene is TRBJ2-1, the V gene TRBV5-1; D remains unclear. Trimming pared 0 bases from V and 0 bases from J, leaving 10 bases between. CDR3 size: 16 residues. Germline V lookup: CDR1 SGHRS, CDR2 YFSETQ. The CDR3 region is CASSLGQSPSYNEQFF. The CDR3 nucleotides read TGCGCCAGCAGCTTGGGGCAAAGTCCCTCCTACAATGAGCAGTTCTTC.

This CDR3 is CASSLQTGGGYTF. DNA of the CDR3: TGTGCCAGCAGCCTACAAACAGGGGGAGGCTACACCTTC. The chain combines TRBV7-2 with TRBJ1-2; 8 bases align to TRBD1. V was clipped by 5 bases and J by 8 bases; unmatched bases: 7. The length of the CDR3 is 13 residues. Germline CDR1 is SGHTA and CDR2 is FQGNSA. Drawing the rest from reference TRBV7-2 and TRBJ1-2, the complete variable domain is GAGVSQSPSNKVTEKGKDVELRCDPISGHTALYWYRQSLGQGLEFLIYFQGNSAPDKSGLPSDRFSAERTGGSVSTLTIQRTQQEDSAVYLCASSLQTGGGYTFGSGTRLTVV.

This chain uses TRBV6-5 with TRBJ1-2; 8 bases align to TRBD1. Germline V gene data show CDR1 as MNHEY and CDR2 as SVGAGI. The CDR3 runs to 14 residues. J was trimmed by 8 bases and V by 2 bases; bases with no gene match: 7. The CDR3 DNA is TGTGCCAGCAGTTACCTCAGGACAGGGACCGGCTACACCTTC. Residues: CASSYLRTGTGYTF.

The rearrangement links TRBV27 to TRBJ1-2, with D tentatively TRBD1 (5 bases). Trimming stripped 3 bases from V and 4 bases from J, with 9 bases between. The CDR3 runs 13 residues. CDR1 and CDR2 (germline): MNHEY, SMNVEV (reference sequence). CDR3 coding DNA: TGTGCCAGCAGTTTGGTCGGGACCTATGGCTACACCTTC. This gives the protein CASSLVGTYGYTF.

This chain uses TRBV7-9 with TRBJ2-1, with TRBD1 as a possible D gene (5 bases). CDR3 length equals 15 residues. Between the trimmed V and J ends, which lost 1 base and 6 bases, there was a span of 13 bases. Germline CDR1 reads SEHNR; CDR2 reads FQNEAQ (reference sequence). The CDR3 here is CASSLGSHRGNEQFF. DNA of the CDR3: TGTGCCAGCAGCTTAGGGTCCCATAGGGGCAATGAGCAGTTCTTC.

CDR3 protein: CSGMASGNTIYF. The CDR3 DNA reads as TGCAGCGGAATGGCGTCTGGAAACACCATATATTTT. The V gene is TRBV29-1, the J gene TRBJ1-3; D is ambiguous. V shed 7 bases and J shed 1 base, with 8 bases lying between them. CDR1 and CDR2 (germline): SQVTM, ANQGSEA. CDR3 length: 12 amino acids.

This clone appeared a single time. This chain uses TRBV18 with TRBJ1-4; D remains unclear. V shed 2 bases and J shed 3 bases, with 7 bases lying between them. The V gene's germline CDR1 is KGHSH and CDR2 LQKENI. CDR3 length equals 14 residues. For the CDR3, the DNA is TGTGCCAGCTCACCAGTTCAGGCTAATGAAAAACTGTTTTTT. This codes for CASSPVQANEKLFF.

The V and J genes are TRBV28 and TRBJ1-2; possible D gene TRBD1, 5 bases. V lost 8 bases, J lost 2 bases, and 9 bases lay in between. The CDR3 length is 12 residues. The germline V gene has CDR1 MDHEN and CDR2 SYDVKM. CDR3 sequence: CASQSGNYGYTF. The CDR3 nucleotides read TGTGCCAGCCAATCAGGGAACTATGGCTACACCTTC.

The gene calls are TRBV5-1 and TRBJ1-2; D not resolved. V was cut by 4 bases and J by 3 bases, with 22 bases left in between. This CDR3 spans 17 amino acids. The V gene's germline CDR1 is SGHRS and CDR2 YFSETQ. This CDR3 reads CASSRSGGSDADYGYTF. Written as DNA, the CDR3 is TGCGCCAGCAGCCGAAGTGGAGGATCGGACGCGGACTATGGCTACACCTTC.

This chain links TRBV7-3 with TRBJ2-3; D may be TRBD2 (6 bases). CDR1 is SGHTA, CDR2 FQGTGA, per germline. This CDR3 spans 14 amino acids. V was trimmed by 3 bases and J by 2 bases, leaving 9 bases between them. The CDR3 protein is CASSFGGYTDTQYF. CDR3 sequence (DNA): TGTGCCAGCAGCTTCGGAGGGTACACAGATACGCAGTATTTT.

The rearrangement links TRBV5-4 to TRBJ2-3; a weak D match, TRBD2 (6 bases). Between the trimmed V and J ends, which lost 0 bases and 4 bases, there was a span of 12 bases. Per the germline V gene, CDR1 is SGHNT and CDR2 is YYREEE (reference sequence). The CDR3 is 15 residues long. CDR3 sequence reads: CASSLGGERADTQYF. DNA for the CDR3: TGTGCCAGCAGCTTGGGGGGGGAAAGGGCAGATACGCAGTATTTT.

The chain uses TRBV5-1 and TRBJ2-1; D is perhaps TRBD1 (7 bases). This CDR3 is 14 amino acids long. V was cut by 5 bases and J by 9 bases, with 18 bases left in between. Germline V gives CDR1 SGHRS, CDR2 YFSETQ. This chain's CDR3 is CASSKIGTAGEQFF. The CDR3 DNA is TGCGCCAGCAGTAAGATCGGGACAGCGGGTGAGCAGTTCTTC.

V gene TRBV7-9 combines with J gene TRBJ2-2; TRBD1 aligns across 8 bases. The CDR3 is 14 residues long. From germline, CDR1 is SEHNR and CDR2 FQNEAQ (reference sequence). The V segment lost 6 bases and the J segment 6 bases; nucleotides outside the gene matches: 6. This CDR3 reads CASRDQGAPGELFF. The CDR3 nucleotides are TGTGCCAGCAGAGATCAGGGGGCCCCCGGGGAGCTGTTTTTT.

The J gene is TRBJ2-5, the V gene TRBV5-1; D not resolved. The V end lost 5 bases, the J end lost 2 bases, and 10 bases lay between the germline ends. CDR3 length: 13 amino acids. Germline assignment: CDR1 SGHRS and CDR2 YFSETQ. The CDR3 protein is CASSRARQETQYF. The CDR3 DNA sequence: TGCGCCAGCAGTCGGGCTAGACAAGAGACCCAGTACTTC.

The V and J genes are TRBV5-6 and TRBJ1-2; the match to TRBD1 covers 8 bases. Unmatched junction bases numbered 8, after V lost 6 bases and J lost 4 bases. Germline CDR1 and CDR2: SGHDT and YYEEEE. The CDR3 length is 14 residues. CDR3 bases: TGTGCCAGCACCAGGGGGCGAAACCCCTATGGCTACACCTTC. It yields the protein CASTRGRNPYGYTF.

V is TRBV19 and J is TRBJ2-1; the match to TRBD2 covers 11 bases. The CDR3 covers 14 residues. The junction had 12 bases not matched to a gene; V was cut back by 5 bases and J by 15 bases. The germline gives CDR1 LNHDA, CDR2 SQIVND (reference sequence). CDR3 loop: CASSVGLAGLPGFF. The CDR3, as DNA: TGTGCCAGTAGTGTTGGACTAGCGGGCCTTCCAGGGTTCTTC.

This clone was observed a handful of times. This chain links TRBV4-3 with TRBJ1-1; D unclear. CDR1 is LGHNA, CDR2 YSLEER, per germline. CDR3 length: 12 residues. Deletions cut 1 base from V and 11 bases from J, with 11 bases between. Here the CDR3 reads CASSQGSSIAFF. CDR3 DNA: TGCGCCAGCAGCCAAGGATCTAGTATCGCTTTCTTT.